One TCR beta chain is described in this entry. Its target is unknown. Quantitative 5'-RACE with molecular barcodes produced the TCR beta libraries. TCRdb reprocessed the 5' RACE reads with MiXCR, giving one entry per CDR3 protein. The table lists 250,000 to 350,000 distinct CDR3 sequences, 20% of them singletons, with 7.5% to 9.5% in the top ten. The sample comes from a study of CD8 T cells in ankylosing spondylitis. Study-wide findings and caveats: Disease-linked clones had a CD8+ phenotype and relatively low frequency in peripheral blood. Reportedly, significant enrichment of disease-linked clones occurred in matched ankylosing spondylitis synovial fluid. Apparently characteristic of ankylosing spondylitis blood was a TCR beta motif (about eight highly homologous variants).

This clonotype originated in a male donor with ankylosing spondylitis or in good health (not recorded which). Sample: blood, either unsorted or a sorted T cell fraction (not recorded which).

In DNA, the CDR3 is TGTGCCAGCAGCTTGGTTGGGGCTGAGGTCTACGAGCAGTACGTC. It is translated as CASSLVGAEVYEQYV. The chain carries TRBV5-5 and TRBJ2-7; D perhaps matches TRBD1 (5 bases). Trimming removed 0 bases at V and 3 bases at J, with 13 bases between. Germline V gene sequence: CDR1 SGHKS, CDR2 YYEKEE (reference sequence). This CDR3 has 15 amino acids.